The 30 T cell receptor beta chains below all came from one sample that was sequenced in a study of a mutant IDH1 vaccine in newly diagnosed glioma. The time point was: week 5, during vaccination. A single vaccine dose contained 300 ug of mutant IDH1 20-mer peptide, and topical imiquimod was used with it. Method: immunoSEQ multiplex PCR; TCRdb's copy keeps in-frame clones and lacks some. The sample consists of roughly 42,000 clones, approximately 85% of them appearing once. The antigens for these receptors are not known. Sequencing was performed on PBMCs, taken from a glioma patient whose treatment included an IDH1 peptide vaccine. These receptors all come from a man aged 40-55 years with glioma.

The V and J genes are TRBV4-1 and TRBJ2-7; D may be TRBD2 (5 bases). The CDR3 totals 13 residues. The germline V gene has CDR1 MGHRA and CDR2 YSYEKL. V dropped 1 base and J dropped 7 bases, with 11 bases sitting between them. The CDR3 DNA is TGCGCCAGCAGCCAAGCCAGAGGACTTGAGCAGTACTTC. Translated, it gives CASSQARGLEQYF.

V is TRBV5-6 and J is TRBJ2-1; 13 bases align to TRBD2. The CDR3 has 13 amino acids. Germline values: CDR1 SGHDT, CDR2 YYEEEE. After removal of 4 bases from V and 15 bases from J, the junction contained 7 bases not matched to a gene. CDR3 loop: CASSATSGRSRFF. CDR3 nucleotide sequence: TGTGCCAGCAGCGCGACTAGCGGGAGGAGTCGGTTCTTC.

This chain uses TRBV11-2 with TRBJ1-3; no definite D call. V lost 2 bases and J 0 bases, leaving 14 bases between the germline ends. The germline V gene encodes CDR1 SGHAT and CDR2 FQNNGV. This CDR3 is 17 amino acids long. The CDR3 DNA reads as TGTGCCAGCAGCTTAACCCTGATCGGAAGCTCTGGAAACACCATATATTTT. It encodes CASSLTLIGSSGNTIYF.

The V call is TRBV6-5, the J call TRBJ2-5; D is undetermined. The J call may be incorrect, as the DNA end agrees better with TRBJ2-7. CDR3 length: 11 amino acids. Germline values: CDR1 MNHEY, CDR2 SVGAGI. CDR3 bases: TGTGCCAGCAGCTCCAACTACGAGCAGTACTTC. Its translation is CASSSNYEQYF.

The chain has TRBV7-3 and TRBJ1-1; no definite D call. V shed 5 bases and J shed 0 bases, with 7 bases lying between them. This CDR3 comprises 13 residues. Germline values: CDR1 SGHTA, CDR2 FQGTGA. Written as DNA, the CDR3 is TGTGCCAGCAGCCGTAACATGAACACTGAAGCTTTCTTT. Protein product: CASSRNMNTEAFF.

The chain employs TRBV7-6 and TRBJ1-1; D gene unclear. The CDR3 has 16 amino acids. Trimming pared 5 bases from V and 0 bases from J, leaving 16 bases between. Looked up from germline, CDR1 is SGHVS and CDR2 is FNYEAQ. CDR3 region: CASSLRGGRMNTEAFF. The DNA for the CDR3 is TGTGCCAGCAGCCTCCGAGGCGGCAGAATGAACACTGAAGCTTTCTTT.

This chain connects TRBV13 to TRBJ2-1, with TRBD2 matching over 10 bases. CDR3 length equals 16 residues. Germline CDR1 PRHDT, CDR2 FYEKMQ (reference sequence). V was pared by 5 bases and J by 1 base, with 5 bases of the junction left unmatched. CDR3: CASSPWTSGSYNEQFF. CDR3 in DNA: TGTGCCAGCAGCCCTTGGACTAGCGGTTCCTACAATGAGCAGTTCTTC. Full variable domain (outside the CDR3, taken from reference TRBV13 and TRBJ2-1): AAGVIQSPRHLIKEKRETATLKCYPIPRHDTVYWYQQGPGQDPQFLISFYEKMQSDKGSIPDRFSAQQFSDYHSELNMSSLELGDSALYFCASSPWTSGSYNEQFFGPGTRLTVL.

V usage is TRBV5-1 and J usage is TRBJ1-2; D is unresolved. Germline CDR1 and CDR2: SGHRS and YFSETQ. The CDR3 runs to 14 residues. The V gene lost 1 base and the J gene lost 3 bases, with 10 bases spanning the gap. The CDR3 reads CASSLQTADYGYTF. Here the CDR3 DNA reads TGCGCCAGCAGCTTGCAAACCGCTGACTATGGCTACACCTTC.

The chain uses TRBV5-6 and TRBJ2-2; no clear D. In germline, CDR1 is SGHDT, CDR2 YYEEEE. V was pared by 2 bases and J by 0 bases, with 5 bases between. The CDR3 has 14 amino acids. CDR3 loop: CASSFGTNTGELFF. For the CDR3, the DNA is TGTGCCAGCAGCTTCGGCACGAACACCGGGGAGCTGTTTTTT.

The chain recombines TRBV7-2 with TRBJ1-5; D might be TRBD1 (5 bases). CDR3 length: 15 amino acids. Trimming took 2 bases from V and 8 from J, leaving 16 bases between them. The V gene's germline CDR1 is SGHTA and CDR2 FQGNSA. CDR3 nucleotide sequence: TGTGCCAGCAGCTTAAGGGCGCAGGGAGGTGAGCCCCAGCATTTT. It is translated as CASSLRAQGGEPQHF.

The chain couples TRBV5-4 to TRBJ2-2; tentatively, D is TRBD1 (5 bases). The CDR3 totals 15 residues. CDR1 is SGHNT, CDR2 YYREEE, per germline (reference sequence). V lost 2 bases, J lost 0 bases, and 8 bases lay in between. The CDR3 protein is CASSLQGANTGELFF. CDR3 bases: TGTGCCAGCAGCTTACAAGGGGCGAACACCGGGGAGCTGTTTTTT.

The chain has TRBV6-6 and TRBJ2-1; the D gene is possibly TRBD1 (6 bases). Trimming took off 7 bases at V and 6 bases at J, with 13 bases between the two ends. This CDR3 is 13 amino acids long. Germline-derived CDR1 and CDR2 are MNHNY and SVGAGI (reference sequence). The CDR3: CASTRDISNEQFF. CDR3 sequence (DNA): TGTGCCAGCACCCGGGACATTTCCAATGAGCAGTTCTTC.

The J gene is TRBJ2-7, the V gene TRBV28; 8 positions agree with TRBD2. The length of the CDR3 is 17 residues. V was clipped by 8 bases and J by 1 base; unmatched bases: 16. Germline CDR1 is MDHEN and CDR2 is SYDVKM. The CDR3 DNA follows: TGTGCCAGCGCCGCAAAAGACGGGAGGGCCGGGTCCTACGAGCAGTACTTC. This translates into CASAAKDGRAGSYEQYF.

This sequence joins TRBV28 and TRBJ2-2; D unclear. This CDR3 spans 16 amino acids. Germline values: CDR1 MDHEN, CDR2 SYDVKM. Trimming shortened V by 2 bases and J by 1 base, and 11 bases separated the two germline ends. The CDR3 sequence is CASSLPSPWNTGELFF. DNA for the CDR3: TGTGCCAGCAGTTTACCCAGCCCTTGGAACACCGGGGAGCTGTTTTTT.

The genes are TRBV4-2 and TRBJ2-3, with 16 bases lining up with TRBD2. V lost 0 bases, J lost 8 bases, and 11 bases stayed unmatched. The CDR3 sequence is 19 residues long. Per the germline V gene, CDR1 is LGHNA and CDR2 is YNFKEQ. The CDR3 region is CASSQDVGTSGRGWGTQYF. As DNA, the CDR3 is TGTGCCAGCAGCCAAGACGTCGGGACTAGCGGGAGGGGGTGGGGTACGCAGTATTTT.

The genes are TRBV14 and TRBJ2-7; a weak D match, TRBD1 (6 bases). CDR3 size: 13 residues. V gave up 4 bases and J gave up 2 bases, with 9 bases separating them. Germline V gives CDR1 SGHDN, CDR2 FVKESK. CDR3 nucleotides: TGTGCCAGCAGCCGCAACAGGGCCTACGAGCAGTACTTC. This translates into CASSRNRAYEQYF.

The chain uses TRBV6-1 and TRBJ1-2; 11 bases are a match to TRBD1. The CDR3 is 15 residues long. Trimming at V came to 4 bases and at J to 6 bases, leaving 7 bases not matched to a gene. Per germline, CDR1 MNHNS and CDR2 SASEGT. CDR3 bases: TGTGCCAGCAGTGGCCGGACAGGGGGCGCGGATGGCTACACCTTC. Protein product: CASSGRTGGADGYTF.

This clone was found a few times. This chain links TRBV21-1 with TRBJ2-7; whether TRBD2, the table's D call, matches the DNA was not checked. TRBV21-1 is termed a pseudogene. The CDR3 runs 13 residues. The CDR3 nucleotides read TGTGCCAGCTCAGAAGCGGGAGACTACGAGCAGTACTTC. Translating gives CASSEAGDYEQYF.

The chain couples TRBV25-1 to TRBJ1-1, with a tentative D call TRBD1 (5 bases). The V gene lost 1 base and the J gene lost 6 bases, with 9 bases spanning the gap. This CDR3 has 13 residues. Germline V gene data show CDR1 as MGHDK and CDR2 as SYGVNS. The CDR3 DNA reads TGTGCCAGCAGTGAATTTGGGGACCCTGAAGCTTTCTTT. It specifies CASSEFGDPEAFF.

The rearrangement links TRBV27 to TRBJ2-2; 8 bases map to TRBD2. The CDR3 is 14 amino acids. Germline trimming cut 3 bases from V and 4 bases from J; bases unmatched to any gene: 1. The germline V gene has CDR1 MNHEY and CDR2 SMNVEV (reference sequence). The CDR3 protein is CASSFGTSTGELFF. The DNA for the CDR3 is TGTGCCAGCAGTTTCGGGACTAGCACCGGGGAGCTGTTTTTT.

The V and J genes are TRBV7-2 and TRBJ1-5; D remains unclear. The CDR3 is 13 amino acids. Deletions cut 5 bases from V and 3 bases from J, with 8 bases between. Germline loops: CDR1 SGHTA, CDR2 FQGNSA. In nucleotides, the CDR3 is TGTGCCAGCAGCCTACAGAACAATCAGCCCCAGCATTTT. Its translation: CASSLQNNQPQHF.

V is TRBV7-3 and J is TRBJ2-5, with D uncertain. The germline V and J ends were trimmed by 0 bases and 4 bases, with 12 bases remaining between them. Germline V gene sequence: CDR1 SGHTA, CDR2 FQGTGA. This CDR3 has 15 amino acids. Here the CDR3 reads CASSLTNTPTETQYF. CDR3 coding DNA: TGTGCCAGCAGCTTAACCAACACCCCAACAGAGACCCAGTACTTC.

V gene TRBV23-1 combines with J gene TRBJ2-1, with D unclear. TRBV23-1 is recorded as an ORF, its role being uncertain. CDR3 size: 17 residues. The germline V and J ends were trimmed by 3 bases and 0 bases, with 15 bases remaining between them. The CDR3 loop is CASSHPLTSSSYNEQFF. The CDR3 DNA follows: TGCGCCAGCAGTCACCCACTGACGTCAAGCTCCTACAATGAGCAGTTCTTC.

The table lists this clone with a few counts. The CDR3 reads CASSLGGGLAGPGTQYF. DNA of the CDR3: TGCGCCAGCAGCTTGGGCGGAGGACTAGCGGGCCCGGGTACGCAGTATTTT. The chain has TRBV5-1 and TRBJ2-3, with 11 positions matching TRBD2. This CDR3 has 17 residues. V shed 0 bases, J shed 8 bases, and the junction held 11 bases outside the gene matches. Germline V gene sequence: CDR1 SGHRS, CDR2 YFSETQ.

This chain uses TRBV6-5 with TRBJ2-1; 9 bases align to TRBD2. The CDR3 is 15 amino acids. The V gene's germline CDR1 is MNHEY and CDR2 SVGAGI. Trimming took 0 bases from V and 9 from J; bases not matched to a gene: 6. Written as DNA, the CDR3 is TGTGCCAGCAGTTACTCCGGCGGGAGGGCCAGTGAGCAGTTCTTC. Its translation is CASSYSGGRASEQFF.

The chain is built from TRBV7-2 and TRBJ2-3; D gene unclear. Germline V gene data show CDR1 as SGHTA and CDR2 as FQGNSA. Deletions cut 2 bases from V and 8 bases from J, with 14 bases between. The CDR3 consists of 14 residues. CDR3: CASSLSHLTRTQYF. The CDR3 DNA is TGTGCCAGCAGCTTATCCCACTTGACACGTACGCAGTATTTT.

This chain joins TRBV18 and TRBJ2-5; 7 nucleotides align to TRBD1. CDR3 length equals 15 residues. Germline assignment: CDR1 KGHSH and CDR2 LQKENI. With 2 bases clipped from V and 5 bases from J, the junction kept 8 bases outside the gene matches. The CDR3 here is CASSPGTADSETQYF. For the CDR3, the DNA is TGTGCCAGCTCACCAGGGACAGCCGATTCGGAGACCCAGTACTTC.

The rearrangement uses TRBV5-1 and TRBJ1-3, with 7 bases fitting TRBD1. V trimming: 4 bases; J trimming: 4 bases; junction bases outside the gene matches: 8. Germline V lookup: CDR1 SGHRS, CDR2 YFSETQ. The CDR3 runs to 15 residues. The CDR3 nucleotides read TGCGCCAGCAGCACACTTCAGGGGGAAGGAAACACCATATATTTT. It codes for CASSTLQGEGNTIYF.

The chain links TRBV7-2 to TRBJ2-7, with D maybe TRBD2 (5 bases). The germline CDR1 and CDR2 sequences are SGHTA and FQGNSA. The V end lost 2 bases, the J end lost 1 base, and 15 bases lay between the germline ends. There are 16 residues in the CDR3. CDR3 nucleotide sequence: TGTGCCAGCAGCTTAAGCGGAGCGGTCCCGTCCTACGAGCAGTACTTC. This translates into CASSLSGAVPSYEQYF. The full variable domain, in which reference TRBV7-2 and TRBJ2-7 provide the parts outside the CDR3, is GAGVSQSPSNKVTEKGKDVELRCDPISGHTALYWYRQSLGQGLEFLIYFQGNSAPDKSGLPSDRFSAERTGGSVSTLTIQRTQQEDSAVYLCASSLSGAVPSYEQYFGPGTRLTVT.

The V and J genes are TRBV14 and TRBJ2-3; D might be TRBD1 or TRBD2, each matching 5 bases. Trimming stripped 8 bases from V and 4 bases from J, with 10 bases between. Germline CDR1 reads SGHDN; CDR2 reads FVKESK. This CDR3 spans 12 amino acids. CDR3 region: CASGGSADTQYF. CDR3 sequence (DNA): TGTGCCAGCGGGGGATCGGCAGATACGCAGTATTTT.